Below, one TCR beta chain is given with its context. This sample is drawn from a study of blood T cell repertoires in COVID-19. At the level of the study: Sites across the United States, Italy and Spain contributed samples from acute and convalescent COVID-19.

This CDR3 spans 14 amino acids. The ends were cut back, 3 bases at V and 0 bases at J, with 8 bases in the middle. From germline, CDR1 is KGHSH and CDR2 LQKENI. The repertoire was sequenced with immunoSEQ multiplex PCR; TCRdb's copy has only in-frame clones and lacks some. Among fewer than 300,000 clones listed, more than 70% were seen once. The V call is TRBV18, the J call TRBJ1-2; weak D call: TRBD1 (5 bases). The specimen was peripheral blood. The source is a woman aged 50 to 60 with acute or convalescent COVID-19. The CDR3 coding sequence is TGTGCCAGCTCACCGGGGGGTACTAACTATGGCTACACCTTC. As protein: CASSPGGTNYGYTF.